These 20 T cell receptor beta chains came from one sample sequenced in a study of T cell clusters in autoimmune cytopenias (dated by TCRdb to the late 2010s). Each sample's TRB amplification started from roughly 260 ng of peripheral blood genomic DNA, which corresponds to 35,000 to 45,000 genome equivalents. Sequenced on an Illumina MiSeq. Multiplex PCR with a touch-down protocol amplified TRB rearrangements, with the TRB-A and TRB-B primer pools combined in a single tube. TCRdb reprocessed the reads into one record per CDR3 protein sequence, lacking DNA. The table kept for this sample lists 7,000 or so distinct CDR3 sequences. Jointly, the top ten make up around a tenth of the sample. This sample was shared with a second study, whose subject was T cell repertoires in aging, cancer and after chemotherapy.

Sequencing was done on a sample of peripheral blood. The origin of the receptors is a human donor in good health.

This clonotype is classed as medium-sized by frequency. CDR3 in amino acids: CASSMAAGLFTDTQYF. The gene calls are TRBV19 and TRBJ2-3; TCRdb outputs TRBD1, but without DNA this stays unchecked. Germline assignment: CDR1 LNHDA and CDR2 SQIVND (reference sequence). CDR3 length equals 16 residues. The full variable domain, rest sourced from reference TRBV19 and TRBJ2-3, is DGGITQSPKYLFRKEGQNVTLSCEQNLNHDAMYWYRQDPGQGLRLIYYSQIVNDFQKGDIAEGYSVSREKKESFPLTVTSAQKNPTAFYLCASSMAAGLFTDTQYFGPGTRLTVL.

V usage is TRBV5-4 and J usage is TRBJ2-3; the D call from TCRdb, TRBD1, cannot be confirmed without DNA. Germline-derived CDR1 and CDR2 are SGHNT and YYREEE (reference sequence). The CDR3 has 15 residues. CDR3 residues: CASSTGGPSTDTQYF.

Measured by frequency, this clonotype is medium-sized. The chain has TRBV24-1 and TRBJ2-3. Germline lookup yields CDR1 KGHDR and CDR2 SFDVKD. The CDR3 covers 16 residues. The chain's CDR3 is CATSDPVGESTDTQYF.

The CDR3 is CASSPPYAGSNQPQHF. The chain combines TRBV7-6 with TRBJ1-5; there is no DNA to check the TCRdb D call of TRBD1. The CDR3 runs to 16 residues. CDR1 is SGHVS and CDR2 is FNYEAQ in the germline V gene.

Measured by frequency, this clonotype is medium-sized. The chain is built from TRBV24-1 and TRBJ1-2. Germline assignment: CDR1 KGHDR and CDR2 SFDVKD. CDR3 length: 13 amino acids. The CDR3 protein is CATSVRRDSGYTF.

The chain links TRBV6-1 to TRBJ2-7. The CDR3 covers 13 residues. Per the germline V gene, CDR1 is MNHNS and CDR2 is SASEGT. The CDR3 protein is CASSYQRTYEQYF.

The J gene is TRBJ2-1, the V gene TRBV4-3. From germline, CDR1 is LGHNA and CDR2 YSLEER. The CDR3 has 13 amino acids. CDR3 sequence: CASSQDRNNEQFF.

This chain links TRBV5-5 with TRBJ2-7; TCRdb lists TRBD2, though no DNA is available to test this call. Germline assignment: CDR1 SGHKS and CDR2 YYEKEE (reference sequence). The CDR3 length is 17 residues. This CDR3 is CASSLARLPASSYEQYF.

This clonotype is identified as medium-sized (0.01 to 0.1%) from frequency. The V call is TRBV12-3 or TRBV12-4, the J call TRBJ1-3; TCRdb proposes TRBD1, but this gene call is untestable without DNA. This CDR3 spans 12 amino acids. The CDR3 loop is CASSLATTVLYF.

The rearrangement uses TRBV27 and TRBJ1-5. Germline loops: CDR1 MNHEY, CDR2 SMNVEV (reference sequence). CDR3 length: 14 residues. The CDR3 region is CASRTKYSNQPQHF.

The chain has TRBV6-1 and TRBJ2-2; TCRdb calls TRBD1, which cannot be checked without DNA. Per germline, CDR1 MNHNS and CDR2 SASEGT. The length of the CDR3 is 16 residues. The CDR3 spells CASRAEGAIGTGELFF.

In terms of frequency, this clonotype is medium-sized. The chain has TRBV19 and TRBJ2-1; TCRdb picks TRBD1, but there is no DNA to check that call. This CDR3 is 14 amino acids long. Germline loops: CDR1 LNHDA, CDR2 SQIVND (reference sequence). The CDR3 loop reads CASRGQGFYNEQFF.

The rearrangement joins TRBV12-3 or TRBV12-4 to TRBJ2-5; the TCRdb D gene call, TRBD2, has no DNA to confirm it. This CDR3 spans 21 amino acids. CDR3 residues: CASSLAPGLLPILAVQETQYF.

This rearrangement joins TRBV5-6 to TRBJ2-1; the D call from TCRdb, TRBD1, cannot be confirmed without DNA. Germline V gene data show CDR1 as SGHDT and CDR2 as YYEEEE. This CDR3 has 15 residues. This chain's CDR3 is CASSALPEGYNEQFF.

This sequence joins TRBV7-6 and TRBJ2-5. This CDR3 region has 15 residues. Per the germline V gene, CDR1 is SGHVS and CDR2 is FNYEAQ. CDR3 sequence: CASSLYRGASETQYF. Together with reference TRBV7-6 and TRBJ2-5, the CDR3 gives the full variable domain: GAGVSQSPRYKVTKRGQDVALRCDPISGHVSLYWYRQALGQGPEFLTYFNYEAQQDKSGLPNDRFSAERPEGSISTLTIQRTEQRDSAMYRCASSLYRGASETQYFGPGTRLLVL.

In terms of frequency, this clonotype is medium-sized. The chain's CDR3 is CASSYAGASYTDTQYF. The chain couples TRBV6-5 to TRBJ2-3; TCRdb indicates TRBD2, and absent DNA this call remains unverified. This CDR3 has 16 amino acids. Germline assignment: CDR1 MNHEY and CDR2 SVGAGI.

The chain couples TRBV6-2 or TRBV6-3 to TRBJ1-5. CDR1 is MNHEY and CDR2 is SVGEGT in the germline V gene. The CDR3 consists of 15 residues. This CDR3 is CASTQGGPSNQPQHF.

By frequency, this clonotype is large. The V gene is TRBV11-1, the J gene TRBJ2-3. The CDR3 totals 12 residues. Per the germline V gene, CDR1 is SGHAT and CDR2 is FQDESV (reference sequence). The CDR3 loop is CASSARTDTQYF.

The rearrangement uses TRBV13 and TRBJ1-4; TCRdb's D call of TRBD1 is untestable without DNA. There are 15 residues in the CDR3. Germline CDR1 reads PRHDT; CDR2 reads FYEKMQ (reference sequence). The CDR3 region is CASSLGGAAREKLFF.

In terms of frequency, this clonotype is medium-sized. The chain is built from TRBV29-1 and TRBJ1-1; no DNA is available, so the TRBD1 call from TCRdb remains unchecked. CDR1 is SQVTM, CDR2 ANQGSEA, per germline. The CDR3 consists of 14 residues. The chain's CDR3 is CSVQDRGTNTEAFF. The full variable domain, with the rest looked up from reference TRBV29-1 and TRBJ1-1, is SAVISQKPSRDICQRGTSLTIQCQVDSQVTMMFWYRQQPGQSLTLIATANQGSEATYESGFVIDKFPISRPNLTFSTLTVSNMSPEDSSIYLCSVQDRGTNTEAFFGQGTRLTVV.